This TCR beta chain was sequenced for a study of blood T cell repertoires in COVID-19. In the original workflow: Estimated nucleated cell counts came from reference gene primer amplification. Data came from immunoSEQ multiplex PCR; TCRdb stores just in-frame clones and leaves some out. From that table come the V and J calls and clone size; the DNA was used to work out D and trimming. The sample shows 400,000 to 550,000 clones, around nine tenths of them seen only once. V lost 6 bases to trimming and J lost 0 bases, with 14 bases between them. Germline-derived CDR1 and CDR2 are SQVTM and ANQGSEA. This CDR3 contains 14 residues.

Sequencing used PBMCs or T cells enriched from blood (not recorded which). The rearrangement links TRBV29-1 to TRBJ1-1; D uncertain. This clonotype was sampled from a woman between 18 and 29 years old with acute COVID-19. The DNA for the CDR3 is TGCAGCGTGGAGCCGGACGGGATGAACACTGAAGCTTTCTTT. Protein product: CSVEPDGMNTEAFF.